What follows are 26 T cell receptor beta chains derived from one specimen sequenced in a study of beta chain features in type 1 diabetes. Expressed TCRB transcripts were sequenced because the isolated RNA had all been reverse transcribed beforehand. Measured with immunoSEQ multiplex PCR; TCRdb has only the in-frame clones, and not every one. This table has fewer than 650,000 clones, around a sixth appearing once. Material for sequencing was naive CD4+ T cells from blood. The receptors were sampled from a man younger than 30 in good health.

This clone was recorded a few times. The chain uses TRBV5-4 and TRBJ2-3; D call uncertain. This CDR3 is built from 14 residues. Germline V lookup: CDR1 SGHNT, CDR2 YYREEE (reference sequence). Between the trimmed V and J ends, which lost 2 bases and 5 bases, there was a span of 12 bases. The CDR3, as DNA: TGTGCCAGCAGCTTTAGGGTGGAAGGAGATACGCAGTATTTT. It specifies CASSFRVEGDTQYF.

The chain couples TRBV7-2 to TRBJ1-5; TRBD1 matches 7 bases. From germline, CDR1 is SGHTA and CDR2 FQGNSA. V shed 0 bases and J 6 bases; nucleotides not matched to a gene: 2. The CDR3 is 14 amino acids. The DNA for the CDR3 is TGTGCCAGCAGCTTAGCACAGGGGCCTCAGCCCCAGCATTTT. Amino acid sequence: CASSLAQGPQPQHF.

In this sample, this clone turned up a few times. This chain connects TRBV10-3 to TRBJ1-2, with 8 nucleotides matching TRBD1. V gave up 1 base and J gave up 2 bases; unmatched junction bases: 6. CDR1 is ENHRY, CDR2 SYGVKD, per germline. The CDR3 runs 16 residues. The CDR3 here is CAISEFIGTGNYGYTF. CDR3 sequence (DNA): TGTGCCATCAGTGAGTTTATCGGGACAGGCAACTATGGCTACACCTTC.

The CDR3 DNA is TGTGCCAGCAGTTTATTGTACATCGGGGGCTACCGGGATGAGCAGTTCTTC. It yields the protein CASSLLYIGGYRDEQFF. This chain joins TRBV27 and TRBJ2-1, with D tentatively TRBD1 or TRBD2 (6 bases each). Germline CDR1 MNHEY, CDR2 SMNVEV (reference sequence). The CDR3 length is 17 residues. V dropped 1 base and J dropped 8 bases, with 21 bases sitting between them.

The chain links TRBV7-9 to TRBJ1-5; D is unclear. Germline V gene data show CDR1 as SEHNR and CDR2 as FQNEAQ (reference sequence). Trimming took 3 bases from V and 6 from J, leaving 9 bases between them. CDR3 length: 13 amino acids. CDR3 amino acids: CASSFSTGQPQHF. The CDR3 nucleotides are TGTGCCAGCAGCTTTTCGACGGGTCAGCCCCAGCATTTT.

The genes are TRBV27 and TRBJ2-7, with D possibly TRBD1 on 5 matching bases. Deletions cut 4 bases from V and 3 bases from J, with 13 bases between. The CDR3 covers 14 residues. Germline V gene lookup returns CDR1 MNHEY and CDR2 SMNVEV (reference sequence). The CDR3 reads CASSSHAGIYEQYF. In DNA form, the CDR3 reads TGTGCCAGCAGTTCCCACGCAGGGATCTACGAGCAGTACTTC.

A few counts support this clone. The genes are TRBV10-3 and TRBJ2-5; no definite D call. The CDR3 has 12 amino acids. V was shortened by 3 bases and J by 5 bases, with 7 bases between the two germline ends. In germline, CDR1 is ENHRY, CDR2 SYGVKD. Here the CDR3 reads CAISESVETQYF. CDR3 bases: TGTGCCATCAGTGAATCAGTGGAGACCCAGTACTTC.

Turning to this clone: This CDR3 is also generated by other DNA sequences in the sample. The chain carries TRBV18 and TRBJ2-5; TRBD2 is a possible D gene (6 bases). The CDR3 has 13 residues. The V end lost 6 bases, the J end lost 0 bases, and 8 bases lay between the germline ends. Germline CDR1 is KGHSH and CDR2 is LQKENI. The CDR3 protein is CASSRGYQETQYF. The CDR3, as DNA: TGTGCCAGCTCCCGGGGGTACCAAGAGACCCAGTACTTC.

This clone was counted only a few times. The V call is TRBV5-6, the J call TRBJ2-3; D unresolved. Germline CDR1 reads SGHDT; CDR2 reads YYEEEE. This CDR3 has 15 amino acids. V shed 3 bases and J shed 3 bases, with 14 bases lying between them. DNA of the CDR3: TGTGCCAGCAGCTCCGAACCCGGTTTGACAGATACGCAGTATTTT. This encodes CASSSEPGLTDTQYF.

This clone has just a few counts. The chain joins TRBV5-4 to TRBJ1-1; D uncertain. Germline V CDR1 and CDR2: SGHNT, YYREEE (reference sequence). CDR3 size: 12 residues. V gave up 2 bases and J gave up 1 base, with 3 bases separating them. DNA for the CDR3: TGTGCCAGCAGCTTCTGGAACACTGAAGCTTTCTTT. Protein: CASSFWNTEAFF.

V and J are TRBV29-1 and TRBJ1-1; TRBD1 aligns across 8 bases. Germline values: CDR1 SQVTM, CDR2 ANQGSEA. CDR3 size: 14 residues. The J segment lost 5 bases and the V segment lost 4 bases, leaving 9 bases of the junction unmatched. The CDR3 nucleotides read TGCAGCGTTGGCCAGGGGGCGCCTGTGACTGAAGCTTTCTTT. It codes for CSVGQGAPVTEAFF.

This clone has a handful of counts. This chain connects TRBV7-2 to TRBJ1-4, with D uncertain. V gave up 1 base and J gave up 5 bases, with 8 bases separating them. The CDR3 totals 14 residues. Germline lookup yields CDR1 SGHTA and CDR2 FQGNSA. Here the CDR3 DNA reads TGTGCCAGCAGCTTAGGGAAGCGAAATGAAAAACTGTTTTTT. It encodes CASSLGKRNEKLFF.

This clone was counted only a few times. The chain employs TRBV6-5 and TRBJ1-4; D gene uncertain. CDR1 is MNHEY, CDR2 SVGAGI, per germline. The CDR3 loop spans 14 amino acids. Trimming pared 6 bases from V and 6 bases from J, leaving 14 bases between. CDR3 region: CASSEGSLDEKLFF. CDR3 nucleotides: TGTGCCAGCAGCGAGGGTTCGTTGGATGAAAAACTGTTTTTT.

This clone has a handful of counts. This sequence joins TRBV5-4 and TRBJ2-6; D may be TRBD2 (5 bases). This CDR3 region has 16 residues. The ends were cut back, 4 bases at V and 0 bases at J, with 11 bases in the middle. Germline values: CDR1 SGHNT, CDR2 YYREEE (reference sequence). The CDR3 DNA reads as TGTGCCAGCAGCGCGGGCACTTCCTCTGGGGCCAACGTCCTGACTTTC. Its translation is CASSAGTSSGANVLTF.

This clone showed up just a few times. The CDR3 DNA reads as TGTGCCAGCAGCCCAGCATCGGGGGGCACCGGGGAGCTGTTTTTT. This gives the protein CASSPASGGTGELFF. The chain couples TRBV5-4 to TRBJ2-2, with 7 positions matching TRBD2. Germline assignment: CDR1 SGHNT and CDR2 YYREEE (reference sequence). This CDR3 contains 15 residues. The junction had 7 bases not matched to a gene; V was cut back by 4 bases and J by 4 bases. Supplemented by reference TRBV5-4 and TRBJ2-2, the full variable domain reads ETGVTQSPTHLIKTRGQQVTLRCSSQSGHNTVSWYQQALGQGPQFIFQYYREEENGRGNFPPRFSGLQFPNYSSELNVNALELDDSALYLCASSPASGGTGELFFGEGSRLTVL.

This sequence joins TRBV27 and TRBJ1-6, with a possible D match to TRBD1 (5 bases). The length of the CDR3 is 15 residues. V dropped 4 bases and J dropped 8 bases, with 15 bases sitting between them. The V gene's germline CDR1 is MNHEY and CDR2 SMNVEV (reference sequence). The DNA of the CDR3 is TGTGCCAGCAGTTCTGGGGCAGGGACTCATTCACCCCTCCACTTT. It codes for CASSSGAGTHSPLHF.

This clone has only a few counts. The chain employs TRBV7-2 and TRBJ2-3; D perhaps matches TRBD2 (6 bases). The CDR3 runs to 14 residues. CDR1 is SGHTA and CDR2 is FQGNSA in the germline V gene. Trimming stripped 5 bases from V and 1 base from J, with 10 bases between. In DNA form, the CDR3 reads TGTGCCAGCAGCGGCTGGGGGGGCACAGATACGCAGTATTTT. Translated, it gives CASSGWGGTDTQYF.

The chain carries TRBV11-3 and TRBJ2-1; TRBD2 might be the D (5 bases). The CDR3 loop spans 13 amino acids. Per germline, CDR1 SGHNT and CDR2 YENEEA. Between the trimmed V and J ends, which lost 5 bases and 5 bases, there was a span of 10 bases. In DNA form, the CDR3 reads TGTGCCAGCAGCCCGGACTCAAACAATGAGCAGTTCTTC. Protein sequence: CASSPDSNNEQFF.

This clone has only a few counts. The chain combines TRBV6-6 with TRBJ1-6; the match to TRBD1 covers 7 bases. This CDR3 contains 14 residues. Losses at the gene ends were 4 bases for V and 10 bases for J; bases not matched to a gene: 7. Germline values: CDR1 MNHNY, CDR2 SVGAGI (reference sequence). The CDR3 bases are TGTGCCAGCAGTTCCACAGGGGTCGGATCACCCCTCCACTTT. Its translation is CASSSTGVGSPLHF.

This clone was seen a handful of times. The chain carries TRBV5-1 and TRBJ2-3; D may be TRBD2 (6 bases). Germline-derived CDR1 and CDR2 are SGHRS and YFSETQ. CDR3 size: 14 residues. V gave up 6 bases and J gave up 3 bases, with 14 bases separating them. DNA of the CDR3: TGCGCCAGCACCTGGGGGGAAAATACAGATACGCAGTATTTT. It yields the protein CASTWGENTDTQYF.

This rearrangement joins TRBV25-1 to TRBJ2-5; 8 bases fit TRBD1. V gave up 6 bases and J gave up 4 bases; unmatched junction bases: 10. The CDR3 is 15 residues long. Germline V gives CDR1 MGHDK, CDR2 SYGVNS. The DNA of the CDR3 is TGTGCCAGCAGCGTCGGACAGGGCTTTCGAGAGACCCAGTACTTC. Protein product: CASSVGQGFRETQYF.

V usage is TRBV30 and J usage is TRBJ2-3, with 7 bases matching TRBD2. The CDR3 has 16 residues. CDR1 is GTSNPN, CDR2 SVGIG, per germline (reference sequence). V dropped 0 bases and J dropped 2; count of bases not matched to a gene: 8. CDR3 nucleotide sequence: TGTGCCTGGAGTGTGGGCCCTAGCGGAACCACAGATACGCAGTATTTT. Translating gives CAWSVGPSGTTDTQYF.

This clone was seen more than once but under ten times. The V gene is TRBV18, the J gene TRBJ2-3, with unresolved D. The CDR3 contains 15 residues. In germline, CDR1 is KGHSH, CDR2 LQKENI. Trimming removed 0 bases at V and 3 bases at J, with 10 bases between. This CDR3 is CASSPPSTPTDTQYF. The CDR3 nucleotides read TGTGCCAGCTCACCACCTTCCACCCCGACAGATACGCAGTATTTT.

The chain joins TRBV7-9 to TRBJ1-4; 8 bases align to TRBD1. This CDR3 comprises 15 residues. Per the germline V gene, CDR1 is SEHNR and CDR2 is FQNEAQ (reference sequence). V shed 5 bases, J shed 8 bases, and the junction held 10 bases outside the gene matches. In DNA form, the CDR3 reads TGTGCCAGCAGCCGACAGGGGCCGCCGGGAGAAAAACTGTTTTTT. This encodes CASSRQGPPGEKLFF.

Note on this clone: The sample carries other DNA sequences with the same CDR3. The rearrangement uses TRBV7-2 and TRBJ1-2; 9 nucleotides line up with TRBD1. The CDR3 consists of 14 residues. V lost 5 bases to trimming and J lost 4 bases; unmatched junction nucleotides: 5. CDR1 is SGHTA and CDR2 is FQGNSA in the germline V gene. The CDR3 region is CASSLGQGGYGYTF. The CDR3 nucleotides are TGTGCCAGCAGCCTGGGACAGGGTGGCTATGGCTACACCTTC.

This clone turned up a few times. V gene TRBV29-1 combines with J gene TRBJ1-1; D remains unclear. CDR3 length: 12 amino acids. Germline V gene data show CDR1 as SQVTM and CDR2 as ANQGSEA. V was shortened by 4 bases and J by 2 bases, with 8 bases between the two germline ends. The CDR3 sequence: CSVVKGNTEAFF. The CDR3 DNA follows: TGCAGCGTTGTAAAGGGTAACACTGAAGCTTTCTTT.